This T cell receptor (beta chain) comes out of a study of T-cell reconstitution after alpha-beta-depleted transplantation in children. TCRbeta library preparation incorporated unique molecular identifiers. TCRdb analysed the PCR reads with MiXCR anew, one entry per CDR3 protein. The table shows a few hundred thousand distinct CDR3 sequences, with approximately 20% occurring only once. The sample holds a few counts of this clonotype. The CDR3 runs to 16 residues. The germline CDR1 and CDR2 sequences are SNHLY and FYNNEI. V trimming: 0 bases; J trimming: 6 bases; junction bases outside the gene matches: 4.

The chain combines TRBV2 with TRBJ2-1; 11 nucleotides align to TRBD2. Sequenced material: PBMCs from the stem cell graft donor, taken from the stem cell graft. The TCR originated in a human donor who donated a stem cell graft to a child with acute myeloid leukemia. The CDR3 spells CASSEAIAGGFNEQFF. The DNA of the CDR3 is TGTGCCAGCAGTGAAGCCATAGCGGGAGGGTTCAATGAGCAGTTCTTC.